Listed here are 27 T cell receptor beta chains from one sample, sequenced in a study of blood T cells in healthy people across ages. It was with a sample-barcoded 5' primer and a J-beta primer mix that a second PCR of roughly 7 to 12 cycles was run. TCRdb analysed the 5' RACE reads with MiXCR anew, one entry per CDR3 protein. Of 1,300,000 or so distinct CDR3 sequences listed, approximately 59% are singletons. Sequencing used blood. Receptor source: a man between 18 and 29 years old in good health.

The chain couples TRBV13 to TRBJ1-2; D is unresolved. Trimming took off 1 base at V and 11 bases at J, with 11 bases between the two ends. The CDR3 totals 12 residues. Per the germline V gene, CDR1 is PRHDT and CDR2 is FYEKMQ (reference sequence). The CDR3 is CASSLEESGYTF. Here the CDR3 DNA reads TGTGCCAGCAGCTTAGAAGAGAGCGGTTACACCTTC.

The CDR3 bases are TGTGCCAGCAACCGCCCCCCGGTGGAGCAGTTCTTC. Translating gives CASNRPPVEQFF. The V call is TRBV5-5, the J call TRBJ2-1, with D unclear. The germline gives CDR1 SGHKS, CDR2 YYEKEE (reference sequence). V was shortened by 6 bases and J by 10 bases, with 14 bases between the two germline ends. This CDR3 has 12 residues.

J is TRBJ1-1 and V is TRBV4-1, with D uncertain. This CDR3 region has 13 residues. Trimming pared 1 base from V and 6 bases from J, leaving 9 bases between. Germline CDR1 MGHRA, CDR2 YSYEKL. In nucleotides, the CDR3 is TGCGCCAGCAGCCAAGTGTCGGTGGCTGAAGCTTTCTTT. Residues: CASSQVSVAEAFF.

The V and J genes are TRBV5-4 and TRBJ2-3; a possible D gene is TRBD1 (5 bases). The V and J ends lost 3 bases and 4 bases respectively, with 15 bases between them. The V gene's germline CDR1 is SGHNT and CDR2 YYREEE (reference sequence). The CDR3 is 15 residues long. The CDR3 nucleotides are TGTGCCAGCAGCTACACGGGTGGGGCATCAGATACGCAGTATTTT. It specifies CASSYTGGASDTQYF.

On this clonotype: At one boundary the junction diverges from the germline segment, which might be a read error. The V call is TRBV12-3 or TRBV12-4, the J call TRBJ2-5; D might be TRBD1 or TRBD2, each matching 5 bases. The CDR3 extends over 13 amino acids. The CDR3 sequence is CASRSLGEETQYF. The CDR3 DNA reads as TGCGCCAGCAGGAGCCTAGGGGAGGAGACCCAGTACTTC.

The gene calls are TRBV25-1 and TRBJ2-3, with a possible D match to TRBD1 (6 bases). Trimming took 10 bases from V and 0 from J, leaving 14 bases between them. The CDR3 sequence is 14 residues long. Germline lookup yields CDR1 MGHDK and CDR2 SYGVNS. CDR3 in amino acids: CATQQGASTDTQYF. The CDR3 DNA sequence: TGTGCCACCCAACAGGGTGCTAGCACAGATACGCAGTATTTT. The variable domain in full, completed from reference TRBV25-1 and TRBJ2-3, reads EADIYQTPRYLVIGTGKKITLECSQTMGHDKMYWYQQDPGMELHLIHYSYGVNSTEKGDLSSESTVSRIRTEHFPLTLESARPSHTSQYLCATQQGASTDTQYFGPGTRLTVL.

Turning to this clonotype: At one end, the junction sequence differs from germline, possibly due to a read error. This chain links TRBV7-2 with TRBJ2-6, with D tentatively TRBD1 (6 bases). This CDR3 is built from 18 residues. Germline V gives CDR1 SGHTA, CDR2 FQGNSA. CDR3 nucleotide sequence: TGTGCCAGCAGCTTTAGGAGGACAGAAGTCTCTCGGGCCAACGTCCTGACTTTC. This sequence encodes CASSFRRTEVSRANVLTF.

The V and J genes are TRBV6-2 or TRBV6-3 and TRBJ2-5, with TRBD2 matching 9 bases. Germline CDR1 reads MNHEY; CDR2 reads SVGEGT. The ends lost 8 bases at V and 11 bases at J; junction bases unmatched: 15. CDR3 size: 14 residues. The CDR3 reads CASCSSGVINEQYF. CDR3 coding DNA: TGTGCCAGCTGTTCTAGCGGGGTTATCAATGAGCAGTACTTC.

The table lists this clonotype with a few counts. The chain couples TRBV7-8 to TRBJ2-3; either TRBD1 or TRBD2 may fit D (5 bases each). Germline V CDR1 and CDR2: SGHVS, FQNEAQ. Trimming left V 6 bases short and J 5 bases short, with 15 bases between. This CDR3 is built from 14 residues. The CDR3 is CASSRDGALDTQYF. CDR3 nucleotide sequence: TGTGCCAGCAGTCGTGACGGGGCTTTAGATACGCAGTATTTT.

The V gene is TRBV20-1, the J gene TRBJ2-3, with 9 nucleotides matching TRBD2. This CDR3 region has 16 residues. The germline V gene has CDR1 DFQATT and CDR2 SNEGSKA (reference sequence). Trimming removed 0 bases from V and 2 bases from J; junction bases left unmatched: 6. The CDR3 nucleotides are TGCAGTGCTAGAGACCGGCTAGCGGGACCCACAGATACGCAGTATTTT. It specifies CSARDRLAGPTDTQYF.

V is TRBV6-6 and J is TRBJ2-5; possible D gene TRBD2, 7 bases. The better agreement between TRBJ2-7 and the DNA end casts doubt on the J call. The germline V gene has CDR1 MNHNY and CDR2 SVGAGI (reference sequence). This CDR3 region has 16 residues. DNA of the CDR3: TGTGCCAGCAGTTACTCGACGGGGGGCGGCATAAACGAGCAGTACTTC. This sequence encodes CASSYSTGGGINEQYF.

This clonotype was counted a few times. The chain combines TRBV5-1 with TRBJ1-1, with TRBD1 as a possible D gene (6 bases). The CDR3 loop spans 14 amino acids. V lost 2 bases and J 3 bases, leaving 11 bases between the germline ends. Germline CDR1 is SGHRS and CDR2 is YFSETQ. CDR3 sequence: CASSFREGDTEAFF. The CDR3 region has the DNA TGCGCCAGCAGCTTCAGGGAGGGGGACACTGAAGCTTTCTTT.

The CDR3 coding sequence is TGCAGTGCCGAAGTCCAAGAGACCCAGTACTTC. Protein product: CSAEVQETQYF. This chain joins TRBV20-1 and TRBJ2-5; D unclear. The CDR3 covers 11 residues. V dropped 6 bases and J dropped 1 base, with 6 bases sitting between them. Germline CDR1 reads DFQATT; CDR2 reads SNEGSKA (reference sequence).

V gene TRBV6-6 combines with J gene TRBJ2-1; 10 bases align to TRBD2. CDR1 and CDR2 (germline): MNHNY, SVGAGI (reference sequence). The ends lost 0 bases at V and 7 bases at J; junction bases unmatched: 6. There are 16 residues in the CDR3. CDR3: CASSYSQLAGINEQFF. Written as DNA, the CDR3 is TGTGCCAGCAGTTACTCGCAACTAGCGGGAATTAATGAGCAGTTCTTC.

V usage is TRBV9 and J usage is TRBJ1-2; D is unresolved. With 4 bases removed from V and 3 bases from J, the gap between germline ends came to 10 bases. Germline assignment: CDR1 SGDLS and CDR2 YYNGEE. This CDR3 is 13 amino acids long. CDR3 nucleotides: TGTGCCAGCAGCCCCGTGACTGACTATGGCTACACCTTC. This gives the protein CASSPVTDYGYTF.

The rearrangement joins TRBV20-1 to TRBJ2-2; D possibly corresponds to TRBD1 (6 bases). The V end was cut by 6 bases, the J end by 2 bases, with 13 bases between. Looked up from germline, CDR1 is DFQATT and CDR2 is SNEGSKA (reference sequence). CDR3 size: 14 residues. CDR3 sequence (DNA): TGCAGTGCCGTGGACAGATTAAACACCGGGGAGCTGTTTTTT. Translation gives CSAVDRLNTGELFF.

This clonotype was counted ten times or more. The chain recombines TRBV12-3 or TRBV12-4 with TRBJ1-1; no clear D gene. V was cut by 4 bases and J by 1 base, with 7 bases left in between. This CDR3 has 13 amino acids. CDR3 in DNA: TGTGCCAGCAGTTACCCAGGGAACACTGAAGCTTTCTTT. This gives the protein CASSYPGNTEAFF.

This clonotype was seen more than once but under ten times. The chain carries TRBV7-2 and TRBJ2-7; 10 positions match TRBD2. V lost 2 bases and J lost 6; bases outside the gene matches: 7. CDR1 SGHTA and CDR2 FQGNSA come from the germline V gene. This CDR3 comprises 15 residues. CDR3 DNA: TGTGCCAGCAGCTTAAGTCGGACTAGCGGTAGCGAGCAGTACTTC. Protein product: CASSLSRTSGSEQYF.

The gene calls are TRBV20-1 and TRBJ1-5; 7 bases fit TRBD1. The CDR3 runs 13 residues. J gave up 6 bases and V 3 bases, and 5 bases lay outside the gene matches. Germline V gene lookup returns CDR1 DFQATT and CDR2 SNEGSKA (reference sequence). The CDR3: CSASETGFQPQHF. The CDR3 DNA reads as TGCAGTGCTAGTGAGACAGGGTTTCAGCCCCAGCATTTT.

The chain recombines TRBV3-1 with TRBJ1-1; unclear D gene. This CDR3 has 15 residues. CDR1 and CDR2 (germline): LGHDT, YNNKEL (reference sequence). The V and J ends lost 1 base and 7 bases respectively, with 16 bases between them. The CDR3 loop is CASSQGLLGIREAFF. DNA for the CDR3: TGTGCCAGCAGCCAAGGTTTATTGGGAATACGTGAAGCTTTCTTT.

To note about this clonotype: Relative to the germline gene, one junction end is altered; a read error may explain this. This rearrangement joins TRBV5-4 to TRBJ1-2; 8 bases are a match to TRBD1. Germline CDR1 SGHNT, CDR2 YYREEE (reference sequence). There are 16 residues in the CDR3. The CDR3: CASSARTGYSPYRYTF. The DNA of the CDR3 is TGTGCCAGCAGCGCCCGGACAGGGTACTCCCCCTATCGCTACACCTTC. The variable domain in full, completed from reference TRBV5-4 and TRBJ1-2, reads ETGVTQSPTHLIKTRGQQVTLRCSSQSGHNTVSWYQQALGQGPQFIFQYYREEENGRGNFPPRFSGLQFPNYSSELNVNALELDDSALYLCASSARTGYSPYRYTFGSGTRLTVV.

In DNA, the CDR3 is TGTGCCAGCAGCTCCACCGGGACATCACCTTATGGCTACACCTTC. Its protein is CASSSTGTSPYGYTF. The V call is TRBV12-3 or TRBV12-4, the J call TRBJ1-2; D might be TRBD1 (6 bases). This CDR3 has 15 amino acids. V lost 6 bases and J lost 5, with 19 bases in between.

This sequence joins TRBV7-9 and TRBJ1-1, with unresolved D. The CDR3 is 13 amino acids. V was cut by 2 bases and J by 5 bases, with 9 bases left in between. In germline, CDR1 is SEHNR, CDR2 FQNEAQ (reference sequence). Here the CDR3 DNA reads TGTGCCAGCAGCTTACATCCCGGTACTGAAGCTTTCTTT. Protein: CASSLHPGTEAFF.

The chain employs TRBV7-9 and TRBJ1-6; TRBD1 matches at 7 bases. Germline V lookup: CDR1 SEHNR, CDR2 FQNEAQ (reference sequence). This CDR3 region has 16 residues. V gave up 0 bases and J gave up 10 bases; unmatched junction bases: 9. The CDR3 coding sequence is TGTGCCAGCAGCTTAGCGGGGCCGACAGGGTTATCACCCCTCCACTTT. This encodes CASSLAGPTGLSPLHF.

The V and J genes are TRBV7-9 and TRBJ2-2; 9 positions agree with TRBD1. Germline V gene data show CDR1 as SEHNR and CDR2 as FQNEAQ (reference sequence). J gave up 8 bases and V 5 bases, and 12 bases lay outside the gene matches. The CDR3 runs 16 residues. CDR3 DNA sequence: TGTGCCAGCAGCCCCCTAGGTGGACAGGGGATAGGGGAGCTGTTTTTT. Translated, it gives CASSPLGGQGIGELFF.

V and J are TRBV15 and TRBJ1-6; 8 bases match TRBD1. The germline V gene encodes CDR1 LNHNV and CDR2 YYDKDF (reference sequence). This CDR3 is built from 17 residues. V trimming: 0 bases; J trimming: 9 bases; junction bases outside the gene matches: 10. For the CDR3, the DNA is TGTGCCACCAGCAGAGAAGGGTCTCACAGGGGGGTTTCACCCCTCCACTTT. Protein product: CATSREGSHRGVSPLHF.

The chain combines TRBV28 with TRBJ2-3; a possible D gene is TRBD2 (5 bases). Per the germline V gene, CDR1 is MDHEN and CDR2 is SYDVKM. The CDR3 contains 15 residues. With 6 bases removed from V and 2 bases from J, the gap between germline ends came to 15 bases. CDR3 residues: CASSPDRTYTDTQYF. The CDR3 DNA reads as TGTGCCAGCAGCCCTGATAGGACTTACACAGATACGCAGTATTTT.